Below are 16 T cell receptor beta chains sequenced from a single sample in a study of Ad26.COV2.S vaccination and SARS-CoV-2 variants. Treatment meaning: some 19 received Ad26.COV2.S at low or high dose, single or two shots; 5 received placebo; per-sample allocation not given. The samples were gathered on day 63 after the first injection of vaccine or placebo. Clones were sequenced by immunoSEQ multiplex PCR, and TCRdb holds only the in-frame ones, with some missing. The sample has roughly 680,000 clones, 89% seen once. Sample: peripheral blood, taken in a trial of Ad26.COV2.S vaccine versus placebo. These receptors all stem from a person between 18 and 60 years old who received the Ad26.COV2.S COVID-19 vaccine or a placebo.

The chain links TRBV18 to TRBJ1-6, with D unresolved. Germline lookup yields CDR1 KGHSH and CDR2 LQKENI. V shed 3 bases and J shed 0 bases, with 9 bases lying between them. The length of the CDR3 is 16 residues. The CDR3 region has the DNA TGTGCCAGCTCACCGGTAACTAGCTCCTATAATTCACCCCTCCACTTT. Translating gives CASSPVTSSYNSPLHF. The whole variable domain, filled in from reference TRBV18 and TRBJ1-6, reads NAGVMQNPRHLVRRRGQEARLRCSPMKGHSHVYWYRQLPEEGLKFMVYLQKENIIDESGMPKERFSAEFPKEGPSILRIQQVVRGDSAAYFCASSPVTSSYNSPLHFGNGTRLTVT.

The V and J genes are TRBV5-1 and TRBJ2-1; D gene unclear. The CDR3 extends over 14 amino acids. V was pared by 4 bases and J by 9 bases, with 17 bases between. Germline V lookup: CDR1 SGHRS, CDR2 YFSETQ. The CDR3 DNA sequence: TGCGCCAGCAGCCACGGGCTCTATACAAGTGAGCAGTTCTTC. It codes for CASSHGLYTSEQFF.

The chain employs TRBV11-2 and TRBJ1-3; possibly TRBD1 for D (6 bases). The V end was cut by 2 bases, the J end by 2 bases, with 13 bases between. Germline V gene data show CDR1 as SGHAT and CDR2 as FQNNGV. The length of the CDR3 is 16 residues. CDR3 nucleotide sequence: TGTGCCAGCAGCTTACAGGGGATTGGGGCTGGAAACACCATATATTTT. It specifies CASSLQGIGAGNTIYF.

V and J are TRBV11-3 and TRBJ2-5; either TRBD1 or TRBD2 may supply D (5 bases each). There are 13 residues in the CDR3. CDR1 SGHNT and CDR2 YENEEA come from the germline V gene. The V end lost 1 base, the J end lost 11 bases, and 14 bases lay between the germline ends. As DNA, the CDR3 is TGTGCCAGCAGCTTAGGTCGGTCCGGGGCGCAGTACTTC. Encoded protein: CASSLGRSGAQYF.

This clone has just one count. The chain employs TRBV30 and TRBJ2-7; D remains unclear. The CDR3 consists of 12 residues. CDR1 is GTSNPN and CDR2 is SVGIG in the germline V gene (reference sequence). V was clipped by 2 bases and J by 4 bases, with 9 bases between them. This chain's CDR3 is CAWSPDPYEQYF. CDR3 bases: TGTGCCTGGAGTCCGGACCCGTACGAGCAGTACTTC. The full variable domain, its missing parts supplied by reference TRBV30 and TRBJ2-7, is SQTIHQWPATLVQPVGSPLSLECTVEGTSNPNLYWYRQAAGRGLQLLFYSVGIGQISSEVPQNLSASRPQDRQFILSSKKLLLSDSGFYLCAWSPDPYEQYFGPGTRLTVT.

The gene calls are TRBV7-6 and TRBJ1-4; D is unclear. V lost 5 bases to trimming and J lost 9 bases, with 13 bases between them. In germline, CDR1 is SGHVS, CDR2 FNYEAQ. The CDR3 covers 13 residues. CDR3 region: CASSPGRDKKLFF. Here the CDR3 DNA reads TGTGCCAGCAGCCCGGGGAGGGATAAAAAACTGTTTTTT.

The chain carries TRBV3-1 (or the pseudogene TRBV3-2) and TRBJ1-2; D is ambiguous. The CDR3 totals 14 residues. V lost 1 base to trimming and J lost 4 bases, with 10 bases between them. CDR1 LGHDT and CDR2 YNNKEL come from the germline V gene (reference sequence). In DNA form, the CDR3 reads TGTGCCAGCAGCCAAGTTACGGGAGCCTATGGCTACACCTTC. Residues: CASSQVTGAYGYTF.

CDR3 sequence: CASSSQGAYNEQFF. The CDR3, as DNA: TGTGCCAGCAGTTCTCAGGGGGCCTACAATGAGCAGTTCTTC. This rearrangement joins TRBV6-5 to TRBJ2-1, with 7 bases identical to TRBD1. Germline-derived CDR1 and CDR2 are MNHEY and SVGAGI. Trimming cost V 4 bases and J 2 bases; bases outside gene matches: 2. This CDR3 region has 14 residues.

J is TRBJ1-2 and V is TRBV7-9; D ambiguous. Deletions cut 1 base from V and 5 bases from J, with 11 bases between. Germline V gene data show CDR1 as SEHNR and CDR2 as FQNEAQ (reference sequence). The CDR3 consists of 14 residues. The CDR3 reads CASSLDRWAYGYTF. The CDR3 nucleotides read TGTGCCAGCAGCTTAGACCGCTGGGCTTATGGCTACACCTTC. Supplemented by reference TRBV7-9 and TRBJ1-2, the full variable domain reads DTGVSQNPRHKITKRGQNVTFRCDPISEHNRLYWYRQTLGQGPEFLTYFQNEAQLEKSRLLSDRFSAERPKGSFSTLEIQRTEQGDSAMYLCASSLDRWAYGYTFGSGTRLTVV.

The chain carries TRBV5-1 and TRBJ1-6; TRBD1 aligns across 10 bases. CDR1 SGHRS and CDR2 YFSETQ come from the germline V gene. V lost 2 bases, J lost 5 bases, and 1 base stayed unmatched. CDR3 length: 15 residues. In DNA form, the CDR3 reads TGCGCCAGCAGCTTTGGGACAGGGGATAATTCACCCCTCCACTTT. Its translation: CASSFGTGDNSPLHF.

J is TRBJ2-6 and V is TRBV2; tentative D call: TRBD1 (6 bases). The CDR3 is 16 residues long. V was pared by 0 bases and J by 0 bases, with 6 bases between. Germline values: CDR1 SNHLY, CDR2 FYNNEI. The CDR3 sequence is CASSEAGGSGANVLTF. The CDR3 coding sequence is TGTGCCAGCAGTGAAGCAGGGGGCTCTGGGGCCAACGTCCTGACTTTC.

V is TRBV3-1 (or the pseudogene TRBV3-2) and J is TRBJ2-3; 7 bases map to TRBD2. Germline V gene sequence: CDR1 LGHDT, CDR2 YNNKEL (reference sequence). This CDR3 contains 17 residues. V trimming: 1 base; J trimming: 4 bases; junction bases outside the gene matches: 11. CDR3 bases: TGTGCCAGCAGCCAAGTCTCGATGGGAGGGCCATCAGATACGCAGTATTTT. Protein: CASSQVSMGGPSDTQYF.

The chain couples TRBV7-8 to TRBJ1-5; maybe TRBD1 (5 bases). Germline CDR1 reads SGHVS; CDR2 reads FQNEAQ. V gave up 2 bases and J gave up 1 base, with 12 bases separating them. The CDR3 is 16 amino acids. CDR3 DNA: TGTGCCAGCAGCTTATATCAGGGCCTAAGCAATCAGCCCCAGCATTTT. This gives the protein CASSLYQGLSNQPQHF.

This clone was observed a single time. This chain links TRBV4-3 with TRBJ1-6, with 7 bases matching TRBD1. The germline CDR1 and CDR2 sequences are LGHNA and YSLEER. The CDR3 spans 14 residues. The V and J ends lost 3 bases and 9 bases, in that order; junction bases with no gene match: 5. CDR3 bases: TGCGCCAGCAGCCACCAGGACAGGAGTTCACCCCTCCACTTT. It is translated as CASSHQDRSSPLHF.

This clone showed up just a few times. The CDR3 coding sequence is TGTGCCAGCAGCGAATCGGGGGGCCGCAATCAGCCCCAGCATTTT. Translated, it gives CASSESGGRNQPQHF. The chain recombines TRBV5-4 with TRBJ1-5; D may be TRBD1 (6 bases). The CDR3 runs 15 residues. Trimming left V 4 bases short and J 2 bases short, with 13 bases between. Germline CDR1 SGHNT, CDR2 YYREEE (reference sequence).

The V call is TRBV19, the J call TRBJ2-3, with 7 positions matching TRBD1. The germline V gene encodes CDR1 LNHDA and CDR2 SQIVND (reference sequence). Trimming removed 6 bases from V and 3 bases from J; junction bases left unmatched: 9. The CDR3 contains 15 residues. CDR3 residues: CASRNPTGETDTQYF. DNA of the CDR3: TGTGCCAGTAGGAACCCTACAGGGGAAACAGATACGCAGTATTTT.